Included here is one T cell receptor (beta chain) sequence, with context. Mismatch with germline at one junction end may stem from a read error. This record belongs to a study of CD4 and CD8 cells across lung adenocarcinoma regions. This CDR3 has 15 amino acids. Looked up from germline, CDR1 is MNHEY and CDR2 is SMNVEV (reference sequence). Using its own MiXCR run on the PCR reads, TCRdb lists one record per CDR3 protein. The sample lists about 27,000 distinct CDR3 sequences; 53% were seen once. Localized lung adenocarcinoma, a non-small cell lung cancer, affected the donors. The source material was CD8+ T cells from the center of a lung tumor. This receptor was taken from a male donor with lung adenocarcinoma. The CD4 and CD8 labels of this study may be unreliable. The rearrangement joins TRBV27 to TRBJ2-3, with D perhaps matching TRBD1 or TRBD2 (5 bases each). The CDR3 loop is CASGAGRGAKDTQYF. CDR3 sequence (DNA): TGTGCCAGCGGGGCGGGCCGGGGAGCCAAAGACACGCAGTATTTC.